Sequencing of this TCR beta chain was carried out in a study of blood T cell repertoires in COVID-19. As for the study in general: The study drew acute and convalescent COVID-19 samples from the United States, Italy and Spain.

Germline-derived CDR1 and CDR2 are SGHNT and YENEEA. CDR3 length equals 16 residues. V lost 9 bases, J lost 1 base, and 4 bases stayed unmatched. Original data processing: Counts of nucleated cells, estimated from reference gene primer amplification, were obtained. TCRdb's copy holds only in-frame clones and misses some; the assay was immunoSEQ multiplex PCR. Clone size and the V and J calls come from that table; the DNA yielded D and trimming. Of around 150,000 clones listed, about 88% are singletons. The V call is TRBV11-3, the J call TRBJ2-2; TRBD2 agrees at 14 bases. This clonotype was obtained from a man aged 18 to 30 with acute or convalescent COVID-19. Sequenced sample: peripheral blood. In nucleotides, the CDR3 is TGTGCCAGGGGTGGGACTAGCGGGGGGAACACCGGGGAGCTGTTTTTT. This codes for CARGGTSGGNTGELFF. The variable domain in full, completed from reference TRBV11-3 and TRBJ2-2, reads EAGVVQSPRYKIIEKKQPVAFWCNPISGHNTLYWYLQNLGQGPELLIRYENEEAVDDSQLPKDRFSAERLKGVDSTLKIQPAELGDSAVYLCARGGTSGGNTGELFFGEGSRLTVL.